In this sample, the clone carrying this TCR beta chain turned up a few times. Its antigen is unidentified. PCR primers comprised 60 Vbeta and 13 Jbeta primers. Data came from immunoSEQ multiplex PCR; TCRdb stores just in-frame clones and leaves some out. The table lists over 95,000 clones, around 76% of them singletons. The germline V gene has CDR1 SGHRS and CDR2 YFSETQ. The CDR3 extends over 13 amino acids. Trimming shortened V by 4 bases and J by 1 base, and 8 bases separated the two germline ends. The sample comes from a study of cytomegalovirus exposure and HLA in healthy donors. Study-wide findings and caveats: Among the most significant clusters, several appeared linked to common viral pathogens in a later analysis. Researchers catalogued about 160 TCR beta chains as cytomegalovirus-associated.

The chain combines TRBV5-1 with TRBJ2-5, with D perhaps matching TRBD2 (5 bases). The specimen sequenced was PBMCs. This TCR came from a woman aged 40 to 50 in good health and CMV-seropositive. CDR3 sequence: CASSMTTQETQYF. The DNA of the CDR3 is TGCGCCAGCAGCATGACTACCCAAGAGACCCAGTACTTC.